Sequencing of this T cell receptor beta chain was carried out in a study of siplizumab effects on memory and regulatory T cells. The germline V gene has CDR1 MNHNS and CDR2 SASEGT. The CDR3 has 15 amino acids. V shed 2 bases, J shed 7 bases, and the junction held 8 bases outside the gene matches. Profiled with immunoSEQ multiplex PCR; TCRdb holds only in-frame clones, not every one. The sample holds around 68,000 clones, over 80% seen once. The chain has TRBV6-1 and TRBJ2-3; TRBD2 aligns across 8 bases. The clonotype originates from a human donor in good health. What was sequenced was Tregs sorted from blood. The CDR3 here is CASSETGTSIYTQYF. The CDR3 nucleotides are TGTGCCAGCAGTGAAACCGGGACTAGTATATATACGCAGTATTTT.